This T cell receptor beta chain was recovered during a study of blood T cell repertoires in COVID-19. From germline, CDR1 is MNHEY and CDR2 SMNVEV (reference sequence). V was clipped by 2 bases and J by 6 bases, with 13 bases between them. This CDR3 comprises 14 residues. The protocol was immunoSEQ multiplex PCR, while the TCRdb copy is restricted to in-frame clones and leaves out a portion. Among 70,000 to 95,000 clones listed, roughly 80% were seen once. The sequencing input was peripheral blood. V gene TRBV27 combines with J gene TRBJ1-2; D gene ambiguous. The receptor was isolated from a human donor in a cohort sampled during active COVID-19. The CDR3 bases are TGTGCCAGCAGTTTAGCGGCAGGACTTGATGGCTACACCTTC. Protein: CASSLAAGLDGYTF.